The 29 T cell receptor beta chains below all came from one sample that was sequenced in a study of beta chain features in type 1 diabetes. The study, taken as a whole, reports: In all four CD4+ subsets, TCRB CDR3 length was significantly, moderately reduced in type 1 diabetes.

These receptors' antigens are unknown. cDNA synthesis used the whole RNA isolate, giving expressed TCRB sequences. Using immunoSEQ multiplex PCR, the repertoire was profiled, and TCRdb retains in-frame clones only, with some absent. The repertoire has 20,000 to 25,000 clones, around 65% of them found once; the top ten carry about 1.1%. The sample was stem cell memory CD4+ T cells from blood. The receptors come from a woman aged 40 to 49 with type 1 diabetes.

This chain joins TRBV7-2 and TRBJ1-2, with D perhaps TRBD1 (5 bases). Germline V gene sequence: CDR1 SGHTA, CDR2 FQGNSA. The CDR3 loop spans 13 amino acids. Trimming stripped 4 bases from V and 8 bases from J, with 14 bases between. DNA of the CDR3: TGTGCCAGCAGCTCCCGCGGCAGGGAAGGCTACACCTTC. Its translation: CASSSRGREGYTF.

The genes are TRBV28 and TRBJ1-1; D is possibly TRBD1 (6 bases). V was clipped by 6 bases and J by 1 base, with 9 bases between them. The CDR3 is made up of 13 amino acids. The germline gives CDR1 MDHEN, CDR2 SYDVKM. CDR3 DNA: TGTGCCAGCAGAGGACAGCCGAACACTGAAGCTTTCTTT. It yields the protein CASRGQPNTEAFF.

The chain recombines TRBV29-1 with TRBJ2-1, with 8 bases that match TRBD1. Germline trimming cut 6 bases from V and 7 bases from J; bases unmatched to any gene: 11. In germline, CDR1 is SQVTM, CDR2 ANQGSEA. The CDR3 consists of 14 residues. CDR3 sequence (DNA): TGCAGCGTACCGGACAGGGTAACGGGAAATGAGCAGTTCTTC. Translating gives CSVPDRVTGNEQFF.

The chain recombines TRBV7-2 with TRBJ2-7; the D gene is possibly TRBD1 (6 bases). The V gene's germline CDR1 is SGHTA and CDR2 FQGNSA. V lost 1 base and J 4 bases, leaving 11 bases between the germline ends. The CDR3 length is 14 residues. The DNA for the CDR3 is TGTGCCAGCAGCTTAGAACAGGGTCTGTACGAGCAGTACTTC. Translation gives CASSLEQGLYEQYF.

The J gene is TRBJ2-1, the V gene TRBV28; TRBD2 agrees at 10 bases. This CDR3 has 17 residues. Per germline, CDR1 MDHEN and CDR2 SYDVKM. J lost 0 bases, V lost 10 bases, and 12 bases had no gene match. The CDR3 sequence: CATFASGGPSSYNEQFF. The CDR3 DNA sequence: TGTGCCACCTTTGCTAGCGGGGGCCCTAGCTCCTACAATGAGCAGTTCTTC. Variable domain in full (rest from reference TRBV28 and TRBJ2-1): DVKVTQSSRYLVKRTGEKVFLECVQDMDHENMFWYRQDPGLGLRLIYFSYDVKMKEKGDIPEGYSVSREKKERFSLILESASTNQTSMYLCATFASGGPSSYNEQFFGPGTRLTVL.

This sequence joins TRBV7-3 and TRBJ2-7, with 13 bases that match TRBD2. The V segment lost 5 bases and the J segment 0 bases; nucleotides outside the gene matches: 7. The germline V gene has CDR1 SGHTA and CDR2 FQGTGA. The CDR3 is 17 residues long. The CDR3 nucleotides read TGTGCCAGCAGCGGGAGACTAGCGGGAGGTCTCTCCTACGAGCAGTACTTC. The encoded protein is CASSGRLAGGLSYEQYF.

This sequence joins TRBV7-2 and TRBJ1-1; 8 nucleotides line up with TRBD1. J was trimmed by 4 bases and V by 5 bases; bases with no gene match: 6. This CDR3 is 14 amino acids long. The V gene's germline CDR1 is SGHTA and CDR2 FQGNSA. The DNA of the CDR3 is TGTGCCAGCAGCCCCCAGGGGGCGGGCACTGAAGCTTTCTTT. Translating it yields CASSPQGAGTEAFF.

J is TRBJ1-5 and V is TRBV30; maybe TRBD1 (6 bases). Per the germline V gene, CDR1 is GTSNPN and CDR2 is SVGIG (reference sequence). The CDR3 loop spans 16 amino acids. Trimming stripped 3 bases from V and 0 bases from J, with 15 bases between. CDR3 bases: TGTGCCTGGAGCGTCACAGGGATGCATAGCAATCAGCCCCAGCATTTT. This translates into CAWSVTGMHSNQPQHF.

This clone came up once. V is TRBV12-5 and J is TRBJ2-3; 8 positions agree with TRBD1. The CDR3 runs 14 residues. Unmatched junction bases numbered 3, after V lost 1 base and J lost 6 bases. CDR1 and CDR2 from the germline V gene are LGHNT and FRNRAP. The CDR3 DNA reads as TGTGCTAGTGGTTTGGGGACAGGGAGGGATACGCAGTATTTT. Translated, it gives CASGLGTGRDTQYF.

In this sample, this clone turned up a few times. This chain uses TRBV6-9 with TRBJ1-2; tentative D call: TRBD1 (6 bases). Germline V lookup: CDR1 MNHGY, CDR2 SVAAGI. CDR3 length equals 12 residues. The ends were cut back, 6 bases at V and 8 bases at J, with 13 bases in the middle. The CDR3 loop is CASRSQGFGYTF. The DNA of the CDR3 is TGTGCCAGCAGATCACAGGGTTTCGGCTACACCTTC.

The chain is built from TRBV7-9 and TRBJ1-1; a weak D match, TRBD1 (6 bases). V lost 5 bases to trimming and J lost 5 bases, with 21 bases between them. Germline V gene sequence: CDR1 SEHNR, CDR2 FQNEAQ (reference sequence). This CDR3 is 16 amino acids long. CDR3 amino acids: CASSSRQAPITTEAFF. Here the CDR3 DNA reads TGTGCCAGCAGCAGTAGACAGGCCCCTATAACTACTGAAGCTTTCTTT.

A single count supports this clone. CDR3 protein: CASSLEGQISYEQYF. In nucleotides, the CDR3 is TGCGCCAGCAGCTTGGAGGGACAGATCTCCTACGAGCAGTACTTC. The rearrangement joins TRBV5-1 to TRBJ2-7; 7 nucleotides line up with TRBD1. CDR3 length equals 15 residues. Per germline, CDR1 SGHRS and CDR2 YFSETQ. Trimming removed 0 bases from V and 0 bases from J; junction bases left unmatched: 3.

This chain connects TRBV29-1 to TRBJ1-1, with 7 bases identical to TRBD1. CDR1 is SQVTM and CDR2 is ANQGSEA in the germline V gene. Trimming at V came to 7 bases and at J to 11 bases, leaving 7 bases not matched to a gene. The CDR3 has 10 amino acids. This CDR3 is CSAATGYAFF. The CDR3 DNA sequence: TGCAGCGCCGCGACAGGGTACGCTTTCTTT.

The CDR3 DNA sequence: TGTGCCAGCAGGATGAGCGGGGTAACAGATACGCAGTATTTT. Residues: CASRMSGVTDTQYF. This chain links TRBV28 with TRBJ2-3, with 7 bases aligning to TRBD2. The CDR3 spans 14 residues. V lost 6 bases and J lost 3; bases outside the gene matches: 6. Germline V gene data show CDR1 as MDHEN and CDR2 as SYDVKM.

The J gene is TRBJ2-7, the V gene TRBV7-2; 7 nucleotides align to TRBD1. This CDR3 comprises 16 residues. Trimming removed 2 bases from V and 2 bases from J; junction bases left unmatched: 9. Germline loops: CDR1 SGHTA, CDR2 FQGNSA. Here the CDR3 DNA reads TGTGCCAGCAGCTTAAGAGGGACAGACACGGCCTACGAGCAGTACTTC. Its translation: CASSLRGTDTAYEQYF.

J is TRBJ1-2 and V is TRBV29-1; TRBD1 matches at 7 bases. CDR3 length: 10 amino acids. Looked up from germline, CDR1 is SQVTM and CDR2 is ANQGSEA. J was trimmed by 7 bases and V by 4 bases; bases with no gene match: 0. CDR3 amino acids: CSVGQGGYTF. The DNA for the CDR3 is TGCAGCGTTGGACAGGGTGGCTACACCTTC.

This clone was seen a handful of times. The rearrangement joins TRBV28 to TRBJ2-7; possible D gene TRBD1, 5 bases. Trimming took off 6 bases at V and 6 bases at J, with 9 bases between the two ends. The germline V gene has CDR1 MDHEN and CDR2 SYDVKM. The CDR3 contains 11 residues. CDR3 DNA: TGTGCCAGCAGCTCAGGGTTCGAGCAGTACTTC. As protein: CASSSGFEQYF.

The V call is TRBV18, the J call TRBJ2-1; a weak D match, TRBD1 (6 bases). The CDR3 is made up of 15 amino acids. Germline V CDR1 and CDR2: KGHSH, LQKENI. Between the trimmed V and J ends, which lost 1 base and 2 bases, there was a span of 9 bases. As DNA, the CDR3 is TGTGCCAGCTCACCACTACGGGACACCTACAATGAGCAGTTCTTC. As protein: CASSPLRDTYNEQFF.

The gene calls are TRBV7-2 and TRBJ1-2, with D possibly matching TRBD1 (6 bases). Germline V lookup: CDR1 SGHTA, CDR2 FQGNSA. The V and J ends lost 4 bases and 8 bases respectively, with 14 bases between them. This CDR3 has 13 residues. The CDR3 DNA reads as TGTGCCAGCAGCTCGGTAGGGGGGGCAGGCTACACCTTC. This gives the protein CASSSVGGAGYTF.

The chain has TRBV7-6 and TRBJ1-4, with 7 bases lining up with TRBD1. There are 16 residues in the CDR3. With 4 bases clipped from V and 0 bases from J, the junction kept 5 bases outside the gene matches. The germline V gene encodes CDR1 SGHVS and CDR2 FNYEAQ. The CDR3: CASSSGQTATNEKLFF. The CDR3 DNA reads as TGTGCCAGCAGCTCGGGACAGACTGCAACTAATGAAAAACTGTTTTTT.

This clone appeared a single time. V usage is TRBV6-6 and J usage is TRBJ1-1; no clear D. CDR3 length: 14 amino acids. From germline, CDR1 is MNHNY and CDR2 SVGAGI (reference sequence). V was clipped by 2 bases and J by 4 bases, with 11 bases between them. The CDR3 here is CASSYREITTEAFF. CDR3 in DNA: TGTGCCAGCAGTTACCGGGAGATTACCACTGAAGCTTTCTTT.

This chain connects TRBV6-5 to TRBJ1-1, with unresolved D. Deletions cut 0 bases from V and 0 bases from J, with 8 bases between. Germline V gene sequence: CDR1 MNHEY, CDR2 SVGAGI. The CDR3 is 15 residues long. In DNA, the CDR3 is TGTGCCAGCAGTTACTCGAACAGTATGAACACTGAAGCTTTCTTT. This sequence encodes CASSYSNSMNTEAFF.

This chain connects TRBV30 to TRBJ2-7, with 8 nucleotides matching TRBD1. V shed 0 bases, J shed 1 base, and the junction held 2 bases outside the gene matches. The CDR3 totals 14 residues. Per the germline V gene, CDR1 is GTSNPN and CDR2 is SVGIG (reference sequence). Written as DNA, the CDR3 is TGTGCCTGGAGTGTCTGGACAGGGTCCTACGAGCAGTACTTC. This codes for CAWSVWTGSYEQYF.

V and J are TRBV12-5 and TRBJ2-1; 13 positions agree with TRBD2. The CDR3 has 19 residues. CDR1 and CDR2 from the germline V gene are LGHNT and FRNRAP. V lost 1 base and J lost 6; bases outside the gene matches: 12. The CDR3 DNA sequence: TGTGCTAGTGGTTTGGGCCTACGGACTAGCGGGGGAGAGGTCAATGAGCAGTTCTTC. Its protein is CASGLGLRTSGGEVNEQFF.

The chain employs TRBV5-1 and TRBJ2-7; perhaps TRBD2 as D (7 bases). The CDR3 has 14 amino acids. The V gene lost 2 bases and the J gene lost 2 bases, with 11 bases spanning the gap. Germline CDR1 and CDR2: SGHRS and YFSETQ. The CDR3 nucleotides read TGCGCCAGCAGCTTTGGGGGGGCCCCCTACGAGCAGTACTTC. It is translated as CASSFGGAPYEQYF. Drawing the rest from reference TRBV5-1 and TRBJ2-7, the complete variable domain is KAGVTQTPRYLIKTRGQQVTLSCSPISGHRSVSWYQQTPGQGLQFLFEYFSETQRNKGNFPGRFSGRQFSNSRSEMNVSTLELGDSALYLCASSFGGAPYEQYFGPGTRLTVT.

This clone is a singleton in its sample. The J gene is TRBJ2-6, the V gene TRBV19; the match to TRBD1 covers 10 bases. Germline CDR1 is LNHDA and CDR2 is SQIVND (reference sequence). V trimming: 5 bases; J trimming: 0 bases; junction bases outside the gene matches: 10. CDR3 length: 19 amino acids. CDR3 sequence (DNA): TGTGCCAGTAGTTTCTCGGGACAGGGGAGAAGCTCTGGGGCCAACGTCCTGACTTTC. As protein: CASSFSGQGRSSGANVLTF.

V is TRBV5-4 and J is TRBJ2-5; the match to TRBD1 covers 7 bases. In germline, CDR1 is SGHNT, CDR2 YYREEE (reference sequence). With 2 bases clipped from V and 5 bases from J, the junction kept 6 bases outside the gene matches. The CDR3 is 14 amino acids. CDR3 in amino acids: CASSFTGAMETQYF. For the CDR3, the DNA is TGTGCCAGCAGCTTCACAGGGGCGATGGAGACCCAGTACTTC. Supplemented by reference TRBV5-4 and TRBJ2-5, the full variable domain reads ETGVTQSPTHLIKTRGQQVTLRCSSQSGHNTVSWYQQALGQGPQFIFQYYREEENGRGNFPPRFSGLQFPNYSSELNVNALELDDSALYLCASSFTGAMETQYFGPGTRLLVL.

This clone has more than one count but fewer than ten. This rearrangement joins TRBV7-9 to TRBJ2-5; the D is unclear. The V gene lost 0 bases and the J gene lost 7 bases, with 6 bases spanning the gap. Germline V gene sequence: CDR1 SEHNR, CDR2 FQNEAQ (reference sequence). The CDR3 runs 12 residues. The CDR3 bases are TGTGCCAGCAGCTTAGCCCCGGGGACCCAGTACTTC. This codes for CASSLAPGTQYF.

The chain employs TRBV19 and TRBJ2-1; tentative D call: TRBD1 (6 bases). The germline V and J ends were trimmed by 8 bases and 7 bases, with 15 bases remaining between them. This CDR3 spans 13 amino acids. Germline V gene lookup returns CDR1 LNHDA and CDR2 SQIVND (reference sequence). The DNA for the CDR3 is TGTGCCAGTCAATTAAACAGGGAGAATGAGCAGTTCTTC. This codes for CASQLNRENEQFF.